Listed below are T cell receptor beta chains from one sample, sequenced in a study of blood T cell repertoires in COVID-19. The repertoire was sequenced with immunoSEQ multiplex PCR; TCRdb's copy has only in-frame clones and lacks some. The sample has over 300,000 clones, 70% to 90% seen once. Sequenced input: PBMCs or T cells enriched from blood (not recorded which). The receptors originated from a woman aged 40 to 50 who had recovered from COVID-19. CDR3s include the opening cysteine and the closing phenylalanine or tryptophan. A D gene is named only where the DNA matches it firmly. A row's size may be missing; if present it is once, few, many or a size class.

clone_size: .; d_call: .; v_call: TRBV28; j_call: TRBJ2-1; cdr3_nt: TGTGCCAGCAGCCCGGGGGGCGTAAAAGGAAATGAGCAGTTCTTC; cdr3_aa: CASSPGGVKGNEQFF
clone_size: .; d_call: TRBD1; v_call: TRBV6-5; j_call: TRBJ1-4; cdr3_nt: TGTGCCAGCAGTTACGGGACAGCCAAGGAAAAACTGTTTTTT; cdr3_aa: CASSYGTAKEKLFF
clone_size: .; d_call: TRBD2; v_call: TRBV18; j_call: TRBJ2-5; cdr3_nt: TGTGCCAGCTCACCACTCCCTAGCGGGGGCCTCCAAGAGACCCAGTACTTC; cdr3_aa: CASSPLPSGGLQETQYF
clone_size: .; d_call: TRBD1; v_call: TRBV7-2; j_call: TRBJ2-7; cdr3_nt: TGTGCCAGCAGCTTAAGGGACAGGGGTTACGAGCAGTACTTC; cdr3_aa: CASSLRDRGYEQYF
clone_size: many; d_call: TRBD2; v_call: TRBV7-9; j_call: TRBJ2-7; cdr3_nt: TGTGCCAGCAGCCTAGCGGGAGATTACGAGCAGTACTTC; cdr3_aa: CASSLAGDYEQYF
clone_size: .; d_call: .; v_call: TRBV30; j_call: TRBJ2-1; cdr3_nt: TGTGCCTGGAGTGTACAAAATGAGCAGTTCTTC; cdr3_aa: CAWSVQNEQFF
clone_size: once; d_call: .; v_call: TRBV11-3; j_call: TRBJ2-7; cdr3_nt: TGTGCCAGCAGCTCCAGGACTTACCCTAACGAGCAGTACTTC; cdr3_aa: CASSSRTYPNEQYF
clone_size: once; d_call: .; v_call: TRBV30; j_call: TRBJ1-4; cdr3_nt: TGTGCCTTCAGTGGGGGCCCGGTTGAAAAACTGTTTTTT; cdr3_aa: CAFSGGPVEKLFF
clone_size: .; d_call: TRBD1; v_call: TRBV29-1; j_call: TRBJ1-5; cdr3_nt: TGCAGCGTCAACGGACAGGGGGGTCAGCCCCAGCATTTT; cdr3_aa: CSVNGQGGQPQHF
clone_size: .; d_call: .; v_call: TRBV7-2; j_call: TRBJ2-7; cdr3_nt: TGTGCCAGCAGCATACCTAGCGCATACGAGCAGTACTTC; cdr3_aa: CASSIPSAYEQYF
clone_size: .; d_call: TRBD1; v_call: TRBV7-9; j_call: TRBJ1-1; cdr3_nt: TGTGCCAGCAGCCCGACCCCGGGACAGGGTAACACTGAAGCTTTCTTT; cdr3_aa: CASSPTPGQGNTEAFF
clone_size: .; d_call: .; v_call: TRBV5-1; j_call: TRBJ2-5; cdr3_nt: TGCGCCAGCAGGGGAGGCCAAGAGACCCAGTACTTC; cdr3_aa: CASRGGQETQYF
clone_size: .; d_call: TRBD2; v_call: TRBV24-1; j_call: TRBJ2-1; cdr3_nt: TGTGCCGTACAAATAGCGGGGGGCAATGAGCAGTTCTTC; cdr3_aa: CAVQIAGGNEQFF
clone_size: .; d_call: TRBD2; v_call: TRBV11-2; j_call: TRBJ2-7; cdr3_nt: TGTGCCAGCAGCTCATTTACACCGGGACTAGGCTACGAGCAGTACTTC; cdr3_aa: CASSSFTPGLGYEQYF
clone_size: .; d_call: TRBD1; v_call: TRBV19; j_call: TRBJ1-1; cdr3_nt: TGTGCCAGTAGCGAAACAGGGGTGAACACTGAAGCTTTCTTT; cdr3_aa: CASSETGVNTEAFF
clone_size: once; d_call: TRBD1; v_call: TRBV5-4; j_call: TRBJ1-2; cdr3_nt: TGTGCCAGCAGCTCCAGGCCCCGAGCGGGACAGGGGTATGGCTACACCTTC; cdr3_aa: CASSSRPRAGQGYGYTF
clone_size: .; d_call: .; v_call: TRBV5-1; j_call: TRBJ2-2; cdr3_nt: TGCGCCAGCAGCTTCGTACAGGTGGCCACCGGGGAGCTGTTTTTT; cdr3_aa: CASSFVQVATGELFF
clone_size: .; d_call: .; v_call: TRBV29-1; j_call: TRBJ1-1; cdr3_nt: TGCAGCGTTGAATGGGGGGAGAACACTGAAGCTTTCTTT; cdr3_aa: CSVEWGENTEAFF
clone_size: .; d_call: .; v_call: TRBV28; j_call: TRBJ2-2; cdr3_nt: TGTGCCAGCAGCTCTCGGGCGGGGAACACCGGGGAGCTGTTTTTT; cdr3_aa: CASSSRAGNTGELFF
clone_size: .; d_call: TRBD2; v_call: TRBV6-5; j_call: TRBJ2-1; cdr3_nt: TGTGCCAGCAGTTACCGGGGGGACCACAATGAGCAGTTCTTC; cdr3_aa: CASSYRGDHNEQFF
clone_size: .; d_call: .; v_call: TRBV27; j_call: TRBJ2-7; cdr3_nt: TGTGCCAGCAGTTTATCCCAGTCGTACGAGCAGTACTTC; cdr3_aa: CASSLSQSYEQYF
clone_size: .; d_call: TRBD2; v_call: TRBV5-1; j_call: TRBJ2-1; cdr3_nt: TGCGCCAGCAGCTTATTACGGACTAGCATCGATGAGCAGTTCTTC; cdr3_aa: CASSLLRTSIDEQFF
clone_size: .; d_call: TRBD2; v_call: TRBV6-5; j_call: TRBJ2-1; cdr3_nt: TGTGCCAGCACCGAATATGCGGGAGTGGCGGGTGAGCAGTTCTTC; cdr3_aa: CASTEYAGVAGEQFF
clone_size: .; d_call: TRBD1; v_call: TRBV7-9; j_call: TRBJ1-1; cdr3_nt: TGTGCCAGCAGCTTAGAGGGACAGAGGAACACTGAAGCTTTCTTT; cdr3_aa: CASSLEGQRNTEAFF
clone_size: .; d_call: .; v_call: TRBV10-3; j_call: TRBJ2-2; cdr3_nt: TGTGCCATCAGTGAGTCGAGGCAGGGCAACACCGGGGAGCTGTTTTTT; cdr3_aa: CAISESRQGNTGELFF
clone_size: once; d_call: .; v_call: TRBV5-1; j_call: TRBJ2-7; cdr3_nt: TGCGCCAGCAGCTTGGCTAACGAGCAGTACTTC; cdr3_aa: CASSLANEQYF
clone_size: .; d_call: .; v_call: TRBV10-2; j_call: TRBJ2-6; cdr3_nt: TGCGCCAGCACCGGGGACTCTACGCCCTCTGGGGCCAACGTCCTGACTTTC; cdr3_aa: CASTGDSTPSGANVLTF
clone_size: .; d_call: .; v_call: TRBV9; j_call: TRBJ2-5; cdr3_nt: TGTGCCAGCAGCGTAGGTCCCCCTCCCGGTGAGACCCAGTACTTC; cdr3_aa: CASSVGPPPGETQYF
clone_size: .; d_call: .; v_call: TRBV7-2; j_call: TRBJ1-4; cdr3_nt: TGTGCCAGCAGCTTAGCCTCTTCTCTCGAGGAAAAACTGTTTTTT; cdr3_aa: CASSLASSLEEKLFF
clone_size: .; d_call: .; v_call: TRBV28; j_call: TRBJ2-5; cdr3_nt: TGTGCCAGCAACCTAAGGGGGGAGACCCAGTACTTC; cdr3_aa: CASNLRGETQYF
clone_size: .; d_call: .; v_call: TRBV3-1/TRBV3-2; j_call: TRBJ2-7; cdr3_nt: TGTGCCAGCAGCCAAGATGCCGGCGAGCAGTACTTC; cdr3_aa: CASSQDAGEQYF
clone_size: .; d_call: TRBD1; v_call: TRBV4-3; j_call: TRBJ2-1; cdr3_nt: TGCGCCAGCAGCCCCCACCAGGGGGCGAGCTCCTACAATGAGCAGTTCTTC; cdr3_aa: CASSPHQGASSYNEQFF
clone_size: .; d_call: TRBD2; v_call: TRBV19; j_call: TRBJ2-7; cdr3_nt: TGTGCCAGTAGTAGGAGCGGGAGAGCTTACGAGCAGTACTTC; cdr3_aa: CASSRSGRAYEQYF
clone_size: .; d_call: .; v_call: TRBV23-1; j_call: TRBJ2-7; cdr3_nt: TGCGCCAGCAGGCTCCAGACTAGACAATACGAGCAGTACTTC; cdr3_aa: CASRLQTRQYEQYF
clone_size: .; d_call: TRBD1; v_call: TRBV19; j_call: TRBJ1-2; cdr3_nt: TGTGCCAGTAGTATAAGGGGGCCTCAGGGGAGCTATGGCTACACCTTC; cdr3_aa: CASSIRGPQGSYGYTF
clone_size: few; d_call: .; v_call: TRBV18; j_call: TRBJ2-7; cdr3_nt: TGTGCCAGCGGGGAGCCAACCCTGAGCAACGAGCAGTACTTC; cdr3_aa: CASGEPTLSNEQYF
clone_size: .; d_call: .; v_call: TRBV11-1; j_call: TRBJ1-1; cdr3_nt: TGTGCCAGCAGCCCCGCGGTTGTGAACACTGAAGCTTTCTTT; cdr3_aa: CASSPAVVNTEAFF
clone_size: few; d_call: .; v_call: TRBV19; j_call: TRBJ1-4; cdr3_nt: TGTGCCAGTAGTATGGGGCAGGGCGCAACTAATGAAAAACTGTTTTTT; cdr3_aa: CASSMGQGATNEKLFF
clone_size: .; d_call: .; v_call: TRBV24-1; j_call: TRBJ2-1; cdr3_nt: TGTGCCACCAGTGATTGGCTTAGCGATGAGCAGTTCTTC; cdr3_aa: CATSDWLSDEQFF
clone_size: .; d_call: .; v_call: TRBV25-1; j_call: TRBJ1-1; cdr3_nt: TGTGCCAGCAGGGAGTGGGGAGGGACTGAAGCTTTCTTT; cdr3_aa: CASREWGGTEAFF
clone_size: .; d_call: TRBD2; v_call: TRBV4-3; j_call: TRBJ2-7; cdr3_nt: TGCGCCAGCAGCCAAGCCTCTAGCGGTACCTACGAGCAGTACTTC; cdr3_aa: CASSQASSGTYEQYF
clone_size: .; d_call: TRBD2; v_call: TRBV25-1; j_call: TRBJ2-2; cdr3_nt: TGTGCCAGCAGTGGCGTAGCGGGGGCCATCGAAACCGGGGAGCTGTTTTTT; cdr3_aa: CASSGVAGAIETGELFF
clone_size: .; d_call: TRBD2; v_call: TRBV9; j_call: TRBJ2-7; cdr3_nt: TGTGCCAGCAGCCCAAGGACTAGCGGGCCTTCCTACGAGCAGTACTTC; cdr3_aa: CASSPRTSGPSYEQYF
clone_size: .; d_call: TRBD2; v_call: TRBV28; j_call: TRBJ2-7; cdr3_nt: TGTGCCAGCAGTTTCCCTAATATCCTAGCGGGGGTCTACGAGCAGTACTTC; cdr3_aa: CASSFPNILAGVYEQYF
clone_size: .; d_call: .; v_call: TRBV24-1; j_call: TRBJ2-7; cdr3_nt: TGTGCCACCAGTGATTCCGCGTCCTACGAGCAGTACTTC; cdr3_aa: CATSDSASYEQYF
clone_size: .; d_call: .; v_call: TRBV4-1; j_call: TRBJ2-1; cdr3_nt: TGCGCCAGCAGCCAATTAGGCGGGTCAAACAATGAGCAGTTCTTC; cdr3_aa: CASSQLGGSNNEQFF
clone_size: .; d_call: TRBD1; v_call: TRBV6-4; j_call: TRBJ2-3; cdr3_nt: TGTGCCAGCAGCCCCCGGGACAGGGCCACAGATACGCAGTATTTT; cdr3_aa: CASSPRDRATDTQYF
clone_size: .; d_call: .; v_call: TRBV4-3; j_call: TRBJ2-1; cdr3_nt: TGCGCCAGCAGCCCCGCGGAGGCGGGCCTGTACAATGAGCAGTTCTTC; cdr3_aa: CASSPAEAGLYNEQFF
clone_size: .; d_call: .; v_call: TRBV30; j_call: TRBJ2-3; cdr3_nt: TGTGCCTGGAGTGTACAGGGAGCACATTATACGCAGTATTTT; cdr3_aa: CAWSVQGAHYTQYF
clone_size: .; d_call: .; v_call: TRBV4-3; j_call: TRBJ1-4; cdr3_nt: TGCGCCAGCAGCCAAGGAGGCCTTGCAACTAATGAAAAACTGTTTTTT; cdr3_aa: CASSQGGLATNEKLFF
clone_size: .; d_call: .; v_call: TRBV25-1; j_call: TRBJ2-7; cdr3_nt: TGTGCCAGCAGTTCGGTCTACGAGCAGTACTTC; cdr3_aa: CASSSVYEQYF
clone_size: .; d_call: TRBD1; v_call: TRBV27; j_call: TRBJ2-7; cdr3_nt: TGTGCCAGCAGTTTGAGGACAGGGGGCCCATACGAGCAGTACTTC; cdr3_aa: CASSLRTGGPYEQYF
clone_size: .; d_call: .; v_call: TRBV14; j_call: TRBJ1-4; cdr3_nt: TGTGCCAGCAGCAGGGAGGGACTGGGTGAAAAACTGTTTTTT; cdr3_aa: CASSREGLGEKLFF
clone_size: .; d_call: TRBD1; v_call: TRBV7-3; j_call: TRBJ2-1; cdr3_nt: TGTGCCAGCAACAGCAGGAAGCAGGGGGCTTATGAGCAGTTCTTC; cdr3_aa: CASNSRKQGAYEQFF
clone_size: .; d_call: .; v_call: TRBV28; j_call: TRBJ2-3; cdr3_nt: TGTGCCAGCAGTTTAATGGAGGGGTACACAGATACGCAGTATTTT; cdr3_aa: CASSLMEGYTDTQYF
clone_size: .; d_call: TRBD2; v_call: TRBV10-2; j_call: TRBJ2-1; cdr3_nt: TGCGCCAGCAGATCTACTAGCGGGGCCTACAATGAGCAGTTCTTC; cdr3_aa: CASRSTSGAYNEQFF